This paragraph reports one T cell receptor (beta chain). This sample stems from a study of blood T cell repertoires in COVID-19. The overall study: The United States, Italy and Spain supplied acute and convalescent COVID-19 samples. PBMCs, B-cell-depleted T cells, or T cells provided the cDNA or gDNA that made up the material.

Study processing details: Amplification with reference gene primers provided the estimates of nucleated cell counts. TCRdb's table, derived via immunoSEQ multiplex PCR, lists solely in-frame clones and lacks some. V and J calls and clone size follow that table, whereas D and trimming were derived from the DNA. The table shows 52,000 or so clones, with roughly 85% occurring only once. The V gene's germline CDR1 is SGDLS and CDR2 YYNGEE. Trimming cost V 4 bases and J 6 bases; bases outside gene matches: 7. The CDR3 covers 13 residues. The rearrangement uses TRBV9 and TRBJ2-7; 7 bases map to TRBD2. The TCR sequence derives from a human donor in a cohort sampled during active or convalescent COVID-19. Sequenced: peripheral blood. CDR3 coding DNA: TGTGCCAGCAGCCCCGGACTAGGGCTCGAGCAGTACTTC. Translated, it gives CASSPGLGLEQYF.